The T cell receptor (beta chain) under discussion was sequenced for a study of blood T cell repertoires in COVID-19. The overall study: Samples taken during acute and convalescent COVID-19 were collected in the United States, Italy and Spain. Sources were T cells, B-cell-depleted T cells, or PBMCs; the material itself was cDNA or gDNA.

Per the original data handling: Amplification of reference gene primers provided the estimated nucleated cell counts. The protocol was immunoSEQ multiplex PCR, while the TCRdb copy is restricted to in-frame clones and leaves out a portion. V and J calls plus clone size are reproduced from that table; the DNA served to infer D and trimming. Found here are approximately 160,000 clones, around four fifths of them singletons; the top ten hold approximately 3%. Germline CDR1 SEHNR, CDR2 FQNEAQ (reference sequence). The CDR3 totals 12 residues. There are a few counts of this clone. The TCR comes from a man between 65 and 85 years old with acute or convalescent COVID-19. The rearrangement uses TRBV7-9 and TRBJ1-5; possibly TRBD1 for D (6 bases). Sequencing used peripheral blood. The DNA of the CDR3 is TGTGCGTGGGGGGCGGGGGATCAGCCCCAGCATTTT. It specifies CAWGAGDQPQHF. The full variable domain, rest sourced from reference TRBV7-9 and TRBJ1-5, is DTGVSQNPRHKITKRGQNVTFRCDPISEHNRLYWYRQTLGQGPEFLTYFQNEAQLEKSRLLSDRFSAERPKGSFSTLEIQRTEQGDSAMYLCAWGAGDQPQHFGDGTRLSIL.